The 28 T cell receptor beta chains below all came from one sample that was sequenced in a study of T cells in Graves' hyperthyroidism and ophthalmopathy. Amplification of TCR beta CDR3 regions was performed using RNA transcripts as template. The TCR CDR3 first-round RT-PCR relied on the HTBI primer set. TCRdb redid the calling of the multiplex PCR reads with MiXCR, one entry per CDR3 protein. The sample has roughly 280,000 distinct CDR3 sequences; over 15% are singletons. The material sequenced was blood. The receptors stem from a woman aged 55-70 years with Graves' ophthalmopathy.

With regard to this clonotype: A much larger clone sits a single nucleotide away, making a read error possible. The chain links TRBV10-3 to TRBJ1-2, with TRBD1 as a possible D gene (5 bases). Germline CDR1 reads ENHRY; CDR2 reads SYGVKD. The CDR3 covers 13 residues. The CDR3 here is CVISEDNNYGYTF. CDR3 DNA sequence: TGTGTCATCAGTGAGGACAATAACTATGGCTACACCTTC.

The chain combines TRBV20-1 with TRBJ1-1; tentative D call: TRBD1 (6 bases). The CDR3 runs 13 residues. Per the germline V gene, CDR1 is DFQATT and CDR2 is SNEGSKA (reference sequence). Trimming removed 4 bases at V and 3 bases at J, with 12 bases between. CDR3 residues: CSAIGGSDTEAFF. The CDR3 DNA reads as TGCAGTGCTATAGGGGGATCGGACACTGAAGCTTTCTTT.

This clonotype was recorded a few times. The chain combines TRBV6-2 or TRBV6-3 with TRBJ1-2; D remains ambiguous. Germline V gives CDR1 MNHEY, CDR2 SVGEGT. V lost 0 bases, J lost 0 bases, and 11 bases lay in between. The CDR3 sequence is 16 residues long. The CDR3 sequence: CASSYSTGATNYGYTF. DNA for the CDR3: TGTGCCAGCAGTTACTCGACCGGAGCCACTAACTATGGCTACACCTTC.

This clonotype appeared many times. V and J are TRBV2 and TRBJ2-3, with 10 positions matching TRBD2. Trimming took 6 bases from V and 8 from J; bases not matched to a gene: 8. The CDR3 consists of 14 residues. Germline V gives CDR1 SNHLY, CDR2 FYNNEI. Here the CDR3 DNA reads TGTGCCAGCAGCGCGCTAGCGGGAGAGGTTACGCAGTATTTT. Amino acids: CASSALAGEVTQYF. Variable domain in full (rest from reference TRBV2 and TRBJ2-3): EPEVTQTPSHQVTQMGQEVILRCVPISNHLYFYWYRQILGQKVEFLVSFYNNEISEKSEIFDDQFSVERPDGSNFTLKIRSTKLEDSAMYFCASSALAGEVTQYFGPGTRLTVL.

This clonotype showed up just a few times. The chain recombines TRBV9 with TRBJ1-3; no reliable D call. The germline V gene has CDR1 SGDLS and CDR2 YYNGEE. V shed 0 bases and J shed 4 bases, with 5 bases lying between them. The CDR3 length is 13 residues. DNA of the CDR3: TGTGCCAGCAGCGTAGATGGGGGAAACACCATATATTTT. Translated: CASSVDGGNTIYF.

This clonotype showed up just a few times. The chain has TRBV10-3 and TRBJ2-5, with D maybe TRBD1 (6 bases). CDR1 is ENHRY, CDR2 SYGVKD, per germline. This CDR3 contains 16 residues. Deletions cut 0 bases from V and 2 bases from J, with 13 bases between. CDR3 residues: CAISESIARGQETQYF. CDR3 bases: TGTGCCATCAGTGAGTCGATCGCTAGGGGGCAAGAGACCCAGTACTTC.

This clonotype occurred many times. V usage is TRBV24-1 and J usage is TRBJ2-1, with 13 bases lining up with TRBD2. The CDR3 extends over 18 amino acids. V trimming: 4 bases; J trimming: 2 bases; junction bases outside the gene matches: 7. Germline V gives CDR1 KGHDR, CDR2 SFDVKD. DNA for the CDR3: TGTGCCACCAGTGAAACTAGCGGGAGGGGGCGCACCTACAATGAGCAGTTCTTC. It encodes CATSETSGRGRTYNEQFF.

The chain joins TRBV4-3 to TRBJ2-1; D uncertain. Germline CDR1 and CDR2: LGHNA and YSLEER. There are 16 residues in the CDR3. V was clipped by 0 bases and J by 4 bases, with 13 bases between them. In nucleotides, the CDR3 is TGCGCCAGCAGCCAAGAAGGTCTAACCCGATACAATGAGCAGTTCTTC. Its translation is CASSQEGLTRYNEQFF.

This clonotype appeared a few times. The junction and the germline gene differ at one end; a read error may be behind it. This chain's CDR3 is CASSTRAGLSDF. CDR3 coding DNA: TGTGCCAGCAGTACCCGTGCAGGCCTCAGCGACTTC. J is TRBJ2-5 and V is TRBV5-6, with D uncertain. Germline lookup yields CDR1 SGHDT and CDR2 YYEEEE. The CDR3 has 12 residues.

The chain links TRBV7-3 to TRBJ2-2; no firm D call. CDR1 SGHTA and CDR2 FQGTGA come from the germline V gene. The CDR3 has 14 amino acids. The germline V and J ends were trimmed by 5 bases and 6 bases, with 13 bases remaining between them. Here the CDR3 DNA reads TGTGCCAGCAGCCAACGAAATGTTGCCGGGGAGCTGTTTTTT. This translates into CASSQRNVAGELFF.

The V call is TRBV4-2, the J call TRBJ2-5; TRBD2 matches at 8 bases. The germline V gene has CDR1 LGHNA and CDR2 YNFKEQ. This CDR3 comprises 14 residues. Trimming at V came to 5 bases and at J to 5 bases, leaving 7 bases not matched to a gene. CDR3 sequence: CASSYGGGGETQYF. CDR3 sequence (DNA): TGTGCCAGCAGCTACGGGGGGGGAGGGGAGACCCAGTACTTC.

This clonotype was counted many times. The V call is TRBV5-1, the J call TRBJ1-1, with a possible D match to TRBD1 (6 bases). Trimming shortened V by 4 bases and J by 8 bases, and 15 bases separated the two germline ends. The length of the CDR3 is 13 residues. The germline V gene has CDR1 SGHRS and CDR2 YFSETQ. The CDR3 DNA is TGCGCCAGCAGCCCCGGATACAGGGTGGAAGCTTTCTTT. Protein: CASSPGYRVEAFF.

In its sample, this clonotype was seen a few times. The CDR3 loop is CSASDRGSPLHF. CDR3 coding DNA: TGCAGTGCTTCTGACAGGGGGTCACCCCTCCACTTT. The chain has TRBV20-1 and TRBJ1-6; TRBD1 agrees at 9 bases. The CDR3 loop spans 12 amino acids. J lost 10 bases, V lost 5 bases, and 3 bases had no gene match. Germline loops: CDR1 DFQATT, CDR2 SNEGSKA (reference sequence).

In its sample, this clonotype was seen a few times. The chain is built from TRBV20-1 and TRBJ1-2, with D perhaps TRBD1 (5 bases). With 0 bases removed from V and 0 bases from J, the gap between germline ends came to 17 bases. The germline V gene has CDR1 DFQATT and CDR2 SNEGSKA (reference sequence). The CDR3 is made up of 17 amino acids. In nucleotides, the CDR3 is TGCAGTGCTAGAGACGCTGGGACGCTTGCCGCTAACTATGGCTACACCTTC. Protein sequence: CSARDAGTLAANYGYTF.

This clonotype was counted between two and nine times. The chain couples TRBV27 to TRBJ1-2, with D unresolved. Trimming took 5 bases from V and 1 from J, leaving 14 bases between them. The CDR3 is 15 residues long. Germline loops: CDR1 MNHEY, CDR2 SMNVEV (reference sequence). The CDR3 DNA follows: TGTGCCAGCAGTAATAGGGCAAGAGGTAACTATGGCTACACCTTC. Translated: CASSNRARGNYGYTF.

This clonotype came up a few times. The gene calls are TRBV29-1 and TRBJ2-3; TRBD1 might be the D (5 bases). V was shortened by 6 bases and J by 2 bases, with 12 bases between the two germline ends. This CDR3 has 13 amino acids. Germline values: CDR1 SQVTM, CDR2 ANQGSEA. Here the CDR3 DNA reads TGCAGCGTGGGTGGACAAGCCACAGATACGCAGTATTTT. It encodes CSVGGQATDTQYF.

This clonotype was counted only a few times. The chain has TRBV3-1 and TRBJ2-3, with a weak D call TRBD2 (5 bases). V lost 4 bases and J lost 2, with 13 bases in between. The germline V gene has CDR1 LGHDT and CDR2 YNNKEL (reference sequence). The CDR3 runs 15 residues. The CDR3 loop is CASSRRRTSTDTQYF. DNA for the CDR3: TGTGCCAGCAGCCGTCGGAGGACCTCCACAGATACGCAGTATTTT.

This clonotype was found a few times. The chain carries TRBV6-2 or TRBV6-3 and TRBJ2-7, with 7 bases lining up with TRBD1. Per the germline V gene, CDR1 is MNHEY and CDR2 is SVGEGT. The CDR3 has 15 residues. The V and J ends lost 0 bases and 6 bases, in that order; junction bases with no gene match: 8. CDR3 sequence: CASSYSQRPGGEQYF. The CDR3 DNA sequence: TGTGCCAGCAGTTACTCGCAGCGCCCAGGGGGCGAGCAGTACTTC.

This clonotype was observed at least ten times. J is TRBJ2-3 and V is TRBV6-2 or TRBV6-3; TRBD1 matches 8 bases. V was pared by 4 bases and J by 8 bases, with 11 bases of the junction left unmatched. The CDR3 consists of 15 residues. Germline CDR1 is MNHEY and CDR2 is SVGEGT. The CDR3 DNA reads TGTGCCAGCAGTTGGTCCGGGACAGGAGATACTACGCAGTATTTT. This sequence encodes CASSWSGTGDTTQYF.

At least ten counts were recorded for this clonotype. The CDR3 is CATSDRRTVTDTQYF. The CDR3 nucleotides are TGTGCCACCAGTGACCGACGGACCGTCACAGATACGCAGTATTTT. This chain connects TRBV24-1 to TRBJ2-3, with D unclear. Trimming removed 4 bases from V and 2 bases from J, with 12 bases in between. The V gene's germline CDR1 is KGHDR and CDR2 SFDVKD. The CDR3 covers 15 residues.

This clonotype was observed at least ten times. The chain is built from TRBV11-1 and TRBJ2-1, with D uncertain. This CDR3 is built from 13 residues. Germline V CDR1 and CDR2: SGHAT, FQDESV (reference sequence). The V end was cut by 1 base, the J end by 3 bases, with 4 bases between. The CDR3 DNA is TGTGCCAGCAGCTTAGGACACTACAATGAGCAGTTCTTC. Translating gives CASSLGHYNEQFF.

The chain couples TRBV28 to TRBJ2-2; 7 bases are a match to TRBD2. Germline CDR1 is MDHEN and CDR2 is SYDVKM. V shed 3 bases and J 4 bases; nucleotides not matched to a gene: 5. CDR3 length: 15 amino acids. The CDR3 loop is CASSLPGRSTGELFF. CDR3 nucleotides: TGTGCCAGCAGTTTGCCCGGGAGGAGCACCGGGGAGCTGTTTTTT.

This clonotype showed up just a few times. The rearrangement joins TRBV6-1 to TRBJ2-7; 7 nucleotides line up with TRBD2. CDR3 length equals 12 residues. Germline V gives CDR1 MNHNS, CDR2 SASEGT. V gave up 3 bases and J gave up 6 bases; unmatched junction bases: 2. CDR3 protein: CASSEGGFEQYF. CDR3 nucleotides: TGTGCCAGCAGTGAGGGAGGGTTCGAGCAGTACTTC.

This clonotype was found many times. This chain uses TRBV20-1 with TRBJ1-1; no reliable D call. The V gene lost 2 bases and the J gene lost 0 bases, with 13 bases spanning the gap. CDR3 length: 15 residues. Germline V gene lookup returns CDR1 DFQATT and CDR2 SNEGSKA (reference sequence). The CDR3 bases are TGCAGTGCTAGAAATTCCCGGACCCTGAACACTGAAGCTTTCTTT. Translated, it gives CSARNSRTLNTEAFF.

This clonotype has only a few counts. The genes are TRBV7-2 and TRBJ2-1, with 7 bases aligning to TRBD1. The CDR3 runs to 14 residues. CDR1 is SGHTA and CDR2 is FQGNSA in the germline V gene. Trimming at V came to 4 bases and at J to 9 bases, leaving 9 bases not matched to a gene. The CDR3 reads CASSSTGVLSEQFF. CDR3 bases: TGTGCCAGCAGCTCAACAGGGGTACTAAGTGAGCAGTTCTTC.

This clonotype has only a few counts. This sequence joins TRBV14 and TRBJ2-7; the match to TRBD2 covers 9 bases. The V gene's germline CDR1 is SGHDN and CDR2 FVKESK. After removal of 2 bases from V and 6 bases from J, the junction contained 5 bases not matched to a gene. The CDR3 covers 14 residues. The CDR3 reads CASSQLAGSREQYF. DNA for the CDR3: TGTGCCAGCAGCCAACTAGCGGGGTCCCGCGAGCAGTACTTC.

This clonotype has only a few counts. This chain joins TRBV27 and TRBJ2-3; 9 positions match TRBD2. Germline trimming cut 5 bases from V and 1 base from J; bases unmatched to any gene: 10. Looked up from germline, CDR1 is MNHEY and CDR2 is SMNVEV (reference sequence). The CDR3 covers 17 residues. The CDR3 sequence is CASSPTYSGSGTDTQYF. The CDR3 nucleotides read TGTGCCAGCAGTCCGACGTATAGCGGGAGTGGCACAGATACGCAGTATTTT.

This clonotype turned up a few times. The chain links TRBV7-6 to TRBJ1-1; 9 nucleotides agree with TRBD1. This CDR3 is 15 amino acids long. Per germline, CDR1 SGHVS and CDR2 FNYEAQ. The V gene end was trimmed by 3 bases and the J gene end by 4 bases; junction bases not matched to a gene: 6. CDR3 protein: CASSFYRGLGTEAFF. In DNA, the CDR3 is TGTGCCAGCAGCTTCTACAGGGGGCTAGGCACTGAAGCTTTCTTT.